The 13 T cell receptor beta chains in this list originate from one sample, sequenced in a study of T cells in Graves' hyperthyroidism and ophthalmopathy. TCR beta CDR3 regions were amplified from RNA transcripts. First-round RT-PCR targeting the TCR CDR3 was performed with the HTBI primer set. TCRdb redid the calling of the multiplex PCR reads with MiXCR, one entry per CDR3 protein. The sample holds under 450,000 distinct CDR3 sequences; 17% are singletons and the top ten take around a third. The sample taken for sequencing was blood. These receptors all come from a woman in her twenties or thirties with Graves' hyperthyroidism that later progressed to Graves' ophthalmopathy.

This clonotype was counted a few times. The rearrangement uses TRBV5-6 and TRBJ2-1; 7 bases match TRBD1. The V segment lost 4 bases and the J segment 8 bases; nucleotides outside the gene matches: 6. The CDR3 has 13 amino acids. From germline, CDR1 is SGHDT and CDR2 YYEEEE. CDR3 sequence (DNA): TGTGCCAGCAGCCCTGGCAGGGGGTATGAGCAGTTCTTC. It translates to CASSPGRGYEQFF.

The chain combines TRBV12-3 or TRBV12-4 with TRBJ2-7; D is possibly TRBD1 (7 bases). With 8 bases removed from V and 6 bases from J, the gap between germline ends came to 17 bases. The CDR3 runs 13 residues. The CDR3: CASGLTGRPEQYF. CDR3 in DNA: TGTGCCAGCGGGCTGACAGGGAGGCCCGAGCAGTACTTC.

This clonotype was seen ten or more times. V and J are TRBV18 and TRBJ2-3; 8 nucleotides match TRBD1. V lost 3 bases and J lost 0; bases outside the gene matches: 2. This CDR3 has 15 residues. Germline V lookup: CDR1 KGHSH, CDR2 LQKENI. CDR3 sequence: CASSPTGASTDTQYF. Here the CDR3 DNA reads TGTGCCAGCTCACCGACAGGGGCTAGCACAGATACGCAGTATTTT. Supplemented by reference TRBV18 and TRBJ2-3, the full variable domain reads NAGVMQNPRHLVRRRGQEARLRCSPMKGHSHVYWYRQLPEEGLKFMVYLQKENIIDESGMPKERFSAEFPKEGPSILRIQQVVRGDSAAYFCASSPTGASTDTQYFGPGTRLTVL.

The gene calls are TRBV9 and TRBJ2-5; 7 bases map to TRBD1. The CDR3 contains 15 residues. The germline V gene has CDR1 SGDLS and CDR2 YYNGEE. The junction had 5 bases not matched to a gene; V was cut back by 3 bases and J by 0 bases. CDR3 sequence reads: CASSGQGLNQETQYF. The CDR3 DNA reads TGTGCCAGCAGCGGACAGGGCCTAAACCAAGAGACCCAGTACTTC.

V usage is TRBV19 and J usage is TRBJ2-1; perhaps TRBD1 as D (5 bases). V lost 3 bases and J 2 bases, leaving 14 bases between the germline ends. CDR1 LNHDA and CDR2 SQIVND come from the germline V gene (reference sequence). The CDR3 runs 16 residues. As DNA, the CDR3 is TGTGCCAGTAGTATTCCGTCAGGGATTCCCTACAATGAGCAGTTCTTC. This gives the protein CASSIPSGIPYNEQFF.

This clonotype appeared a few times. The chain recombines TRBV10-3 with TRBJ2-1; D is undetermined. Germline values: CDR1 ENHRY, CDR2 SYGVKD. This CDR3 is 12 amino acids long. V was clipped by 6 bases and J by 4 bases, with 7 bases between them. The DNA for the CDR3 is TGTGCCATCAGCCAGGAATACAATGAGCAGTTCTTC. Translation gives CAISQEYNEQFF.

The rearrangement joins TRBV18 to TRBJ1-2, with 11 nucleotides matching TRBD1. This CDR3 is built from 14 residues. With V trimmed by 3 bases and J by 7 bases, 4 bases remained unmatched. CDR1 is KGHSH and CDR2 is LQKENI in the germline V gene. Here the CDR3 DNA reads TGTGCCAGCTCACCTTCCGGGACAGGGGGTGGCTACACCTTC. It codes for CASSPSGTGGGYTF.

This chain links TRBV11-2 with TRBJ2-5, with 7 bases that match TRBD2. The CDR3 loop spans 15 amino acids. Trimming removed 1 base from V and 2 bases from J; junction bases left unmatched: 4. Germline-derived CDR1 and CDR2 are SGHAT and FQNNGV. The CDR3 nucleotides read TGTGCCAGCAGCTTAGTGGCTAGCGGACAAGAGACCCAGTACTTC. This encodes CASSLVASGQETQYF.

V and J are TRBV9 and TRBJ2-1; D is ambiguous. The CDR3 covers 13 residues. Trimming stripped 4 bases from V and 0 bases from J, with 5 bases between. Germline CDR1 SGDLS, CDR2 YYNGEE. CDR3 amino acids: CASSSLSYNEQFF. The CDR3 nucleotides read TGTGCCAGCAGCTCTCTCTCCTACAATGAGCAGTTCTTC.

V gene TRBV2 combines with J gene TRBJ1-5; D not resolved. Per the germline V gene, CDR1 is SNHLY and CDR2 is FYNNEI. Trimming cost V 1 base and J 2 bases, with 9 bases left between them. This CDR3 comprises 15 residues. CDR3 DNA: TGTGCCAGCAGTGAAGTTCTTCCAGGCAATCAGCCCCAGCATTTT. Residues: CASSEVLPGNQPQHF.

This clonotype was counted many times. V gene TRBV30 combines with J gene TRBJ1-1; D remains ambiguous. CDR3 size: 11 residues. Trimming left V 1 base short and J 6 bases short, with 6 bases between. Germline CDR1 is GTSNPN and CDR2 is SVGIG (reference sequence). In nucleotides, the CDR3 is TGTGCCTGGAGTGCCTTAGCTGAAGCTTTCTTT. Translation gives CAWSALAEAFF.

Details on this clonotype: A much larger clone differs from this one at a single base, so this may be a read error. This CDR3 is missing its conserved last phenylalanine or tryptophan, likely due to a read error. The CDR3 bases are TGCAGTGCTAGAGCACTGAGGGACTCCCACAATGAGCAGTTCGTC. Translation: CSARALRDSHNEQFV. The V call is TRBV20-1, the J call TRBJ2-1, with D tentatively TRBD2 (6 bases). This CDR3 contains 15 residues. Germline V lookup: CDR1 DFQATT, CDR2 SNEGSKA (reference sequence).

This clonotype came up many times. Here the CDR3 DNA reads TGTGCCAGCAGCCAAGTAGGAAAGGCGCGGACTGAAGCTTTCTTT. It is translated as CASSQVGKARTEAFF. The chain couples TRBV3-1 to TRBJ1-1; D not certain. Germline-derived CDR1 and CDR2 are LGHDT and YNNKEL (reference sequence). The CDR3 extends over 15 amino acids. The V end was cut by 1 base, the J end by 5 bases, with 14 bases between.